The clone carrying this TCR beta chain was found many times. What it binds is not known. The CDR3 extends over 14 amino acids. J lost 2 bases, V lost 7 bases, and 2 bases had no gene match. CDR1 and CDR2 from the germline V gene are SNHLY and FYNNEI. These data originate in a study of T cells in Graves' hyperthyroidism and ophthalmopathy. Study context: The authors collected peripheral blood at initial diagnosis, before any treatment.

Points from the study as a whole: Researchers report that a 13 V-J model separated ophthalmopathy from stable hyperthyroidism.

Newly diagnosed patients aged 18 to 65 had hyperthyroidism of under 2 months' duration. It was RNA transcripts that yielded the amplified TCR beta CDR3 regions. RT-PCR in the first round (using the HTBI primer set) targeted the TCR CDR3. TCRdb reprocessed the multiplex PCR reads with MiXCR, giving one entry per CDR3 protein. The sample shows about 590,000 distinct CDR3 sequences, around 14% of them seen only once. Material for sequencing was blood. The rearrangement joins TRBV2 to TRBJ1-5, with 10 bases identical to TRBD1. This clonotype was obtained from a woman aged 30 to 39 with Graves' hyperthyroidism. CDR3 sequence: CASMDRGGNQPQHF. CDR3 coding DNA: TGTGCCAGCATGGACAGGGGGGGCAATCAGCCCCAGCATTTT.